The 24 T cell receptor beta chains given below trace back to one sample, sequenced in a study of T-cell reconstitution after alpha-beta-depleted transplantation in children. Unique molecular identifiers were incorporated when the TCRbeta library was constructed. MiXCR was run by TCRdb on the PCR reads, yielding one entry per CDR3 protein. Found here are 500,000 or so distinct CDR3 sequences, 30% to 35% of them singletons; the top ten hold about 2.3%. The sequencing here drew on PBMCs from the stem cell graft donor, taken from the stem cell graft. These receptors originate from a human donor who donated a stem cell graft to a child with aplastic anemia.

The chain has TRBV5-1 and TRBJ2-3; tentatively, D is TRBD1 or TRBD2 (5 bases each). Germline CDR1 is SGHRS and CDR2 is YFSETQ. The CDR3 is 15 residues long. V was pared by 4 bases and J by 2 bases, with 14 bases between. The CDR3 coding sequence is TGCGCCAGCAGCCTCGACGGGGCCTTCACAGATACGCAGTATTTT. Translated, it gives CASSLDGAFTDTQYF.

The sample holds a few counts of this clonotype. The chain carries TRBV6-4 and TRBJ2-2; 8 positions agree with TRBD2. Germline trimming cut 4 bases from V and 3 bases from J; bases unmatched to any gene: 4. Germline CDR1 and CDR2: MRHNA and SNTAGT. This CDR3 has 15 residues. The CDR3 DNA is TGTGCCAGCAGTGTAAGAGCGGGAGACACCGGGGAGCTGTTTTTT. Translating it yields CASSVRAGDTGELFF.

This clonotype was seen a handful of times. The V gene is TRBV24-1, the J gene TRBJ1-1; the match to TRBD1 covers 9 bases. The CDR3 runs 15 residues. CDR1 KGHDR and CDR2 SFDVKD come from the germline V gene. V lost 4 bases to trimming and J lost 3 bases; unmatched junction nucleotides: 5. The CDR3 loop is CATSDPTGGDTEAFF. Here the CDR3 DNA reads TGTGCCACCAGTGACCCGACAGGGGGAGACACTGAAGCTTTCTTT.

The CDR3 nucleotides read TGTGCCAGCAGTTTAGCTAGCAGATCGAACACTGAAGCTTTCTTT. Encoded protein: CASSLASRSNTEAFF. The chain recombines TRBV12-3 or TRBV12-4 with TRBJ1-1, with D unresolved. The CDR3 runs 15 residues. V lost 0 bases, J lost 1 base, and 9 bases lay in between.

This clonotype occurred a few times. V usage is TRBV12-3 or TRBV12-4 and J usage is TRBJ1-4; D remains unclear. The CDR3 runs 16 residues. Trimming left V 5 bases short and J 0 bases short, with 13 bases between. The CDR3 nucleotides are TGTGCCAGCAGTCCCTGGACGGCTGCAACTAATGAAAAACTGTTTTTT. It specifies CASSPWTAATNEKLFF.

This clonotype was seen a few times. V is TRBV28 and J is TRBJ2-5; possibly TRBD1 for D (5 bases). With 3 bases removed from V and 0 bases from J, the gap between germline ends came to 11 bases. This CDR3 contains 15 residues. Germline V gene lookup returns CDR1 MDHEN and CDR2 SYDVKM. CDR3: CASSFPRAYQETQYF. The CDR3 DNA follows: TGTGCCAGCAGTTTTCCCAGGGCGTACCAAGAGACCCAGTACTTC.

This clonotype was observed a handful of times. The chain uses TRBV29-1 and TRBJ2-2; TRBD1 aligns across 10 bases. Germline V gives CDR1 SQVTM, CDR2 ANQGSEA. The CDR3 has 13 residues. V was clipped by 7 bases and J by 1 base; unmatched bases: 0. The CDR3 loop reads CSGDRGNTGELFF. In DNA, the CDR3 is TGCAGCGGGGACAGGGGGAACACCGGGGAGCTGTTTTTT.

The chain joins TRBV6-1 to TRBJ2-2, with 7 bases fitting TRBD1. J gave up 4 bases and V 2 bases, and 4 bases lay outside the gene matches. The CDR3 spans 15 residues. Germline lookup yields CDR1 MNHNS and CDR2 SASEGT. CDR3 bases: TGTGCCAGCAGTGAATACAGGGGTACCACCGGGGAGCTGTTTTTT. Its protein is CASSEYRGTTGELFF.

This chain uses TRBV30 with TRBJ1-5, with D tentatively TRBD1 (5 bases). This CDR3 region has 17 residues. The ends were cut back, 0 bases at V and 0 bases at J, with 15 bases in the middle. The V gene's germline CDR1 is GTSNPN and CDR2 SVGIG (reference sequence). The CDR3 DNA sequence: TGTGCCTGGAGTGTTGGACTGCAGGGAAATAGCAATCAGCCCCAGCATTTT. It translates to CAWSVGLQGNSNQPQHF. Full variable domain (rest looked up from reference TRBV30 and TRBJ1-5): SQTIHQWPATLVQPVGSPLSLECTVEGTSNPNLYWYRQAAGRGLQLLFYSVGIGQISSEVPQNLSASRPQDRQFILSSKKLLLSDSGFYLCAWSVGLQGNSNQPQHFGDGTRLSIL.

The CDR3 nucleotides read TGTGCCAGCTCACAAAATAATGAGGCTAACTATGGCTACACCTTC. Translated: CASSQNNEANYGYTF. The V and J genes are TRBV18 and TRBJ1-2; no clear D gene. The CDR3 covers 15 residues. Per germline, CDR1 KGHSH and CDR2 LQKENI. V was trimmed by 4 bases and J by 0 bases, leaving 12 bases between them. The full variable domain, rest sourced from reference TRBV18 and TRBJ1-2, is NAGVMQNPRHLVRRRGQEARLRCSPMKGHSHVYWYRQLPEEGLKFMVYLQKENIIDESGMPKERFSAEFPKEGPSILRIQQVVRGDSAAYFCASSQNNEANYGYTFGSGTRLTVV.

The rearrangement links TRBV7-3 to TRBJ2-7; no clear D gene. This CDR3 region has 14 residues. Per germline, CDR1 SGHTA and CDR2 FQGTGA. Trimming left V 2 bases short and J 0 bases short, with 8 bases between. This CDR3 is CASSLYPTSYEQYF. The CDR3 nucleotides read TGTGCCAGCAGCTTATACCCTACCTCCTACGAGCAGTACTTC.

This clonotype occurred a few times. The genes are TRBV12-3 or TRBV12-4 and TRBJ2-5; TRBD2 matches 7 bases. V dropped 8 bases and J dropped 4; count of bases not matched to a gene: 10. The CDR3 runs 14 residues. CDR3: CASQAGPVGETQYF. CDR3 coding DNA: TGTGCCAGCCAAGCGGGACCGGTGGGAGAGACCCAGTACTTC.

This clonotype has only a few counts. The chain couples TRBV12-3 or TRBV12-4 to TRBJ1-1, with unresolved D. This CDR3 is built from 14 residues. The V end was cut by 5 bases, the J end by 0 bases, with 10 bases between. The CDR3 DNA reads as TGTGCCAGCAGTCTACAGAGGCTGAACACTGAAGCTTTCTTT. Protein product: CASSLQRLNTEAFF.

This clonotype has just one count. The chain employs TRBV5-6 and TRBJ2-7; 9 nucleotides align to TRBD1. This CDR3 comprises 15 residues. Trimming took 4 bases from V and 3 from J; bases not matched to a gene: 8. Germline-derived CDR1 and CDR2 are SGHDT and YYEEEE. In DNA form, the CDR3 reads TGTGCCAGCAGCGCCACCGGGACAGGGTACTACGAGCAGTACGTC. Amino acid sequence: CASSATGTGYYEQYV.

The chain carries TRBV7-9 and TRBJ2-5; TRBD1 matches 8 bases. CDR3 length: 17 amino acids. The V gene's germline CDR1 is SEHNR and CDR2 FQNEAQ (reference sequence). V dropped 5 bases and J dropped 4; count of bases not matched to a gene: 15. CDR3 DNA: TGTGCCAGCAGCCAAAAAGGGGCAGGGGGCGAAGGAGAGACCCAGTACTTC. As protein: CASSQKGAGGEGETQYF.

The sample holds a few counts of this clonotype. V usage is TRBV12-3 or TRBV12-4 and J usage is TRBJ2-4; D is undetermined. V lost 5 bases and J lost 0, with 11 bases in between. There are 15 residues in the CDR3. This CDR3 reads CASSARSSAKNIQYF. CDR3 DNA: TGTGCCAGCAGTGCCCGTAGTTCAGCCAAAAACATTCAGTACTTC.

CDR3 in DNA: TGTGCCAGCAGCCAGGTAGGGGCCGGGGATGAGCAGTTCTTC. It specifies CASSQVGAGDEQFF. The chain recombines TRBV3-1 with TRBJ2-1; the D call may be TRBD1 or TRBD2 (5 bases each). The V gene lost 3 bases and the J gene lost 8 bases, with 14 bases spanning the gap. This CDR3 is built from 14 residues. The germline V gene has CDR1 LGHDT and CDR2 YNNKEL (reference sequence).

CDR3 in amino acids: CASSLGGTKRAEAFF. The CDR3 nucleotides read TGCGCCAGCAGCTTGGGAGGGACAAAGAGGGCTGAAGCTTTCTTT. The chain is built from TRBV5-1 and TRBJ1-1; D is perhaps TRBD1 (6 bases). The germline V gene has CDR1 SGHRS and CDR2 YFSETQ. Deletions cut 0 bases from V and 6 bases from J, with 15 bases between. This CDR3 spans 15 amino acids.

The chain recombines TRBV7-2 with TRBJ1-5; D gene unclear. Germline CDR1 reads SGHTA; CDR2 reads FQGNSA. V was cut by 5 bases and J by 4 bases, with 9 bases left in between. The CDR3 extends over 13 amino acids. For the CDR3, the DNA is TGTGCCAGCAGCACCAGTCCTAATCAGCCCCAGCATTTT. Translation: CASSTSPNQPQHF.

This chain connects TRBV7-9 to TRBJ2-5; D possibly corresponds to TRBD2 (5 bases). Germline CDR1 SEHNR, CDR2 FQNEAQ (reference sequence). The length of the CDR3 is 14 residues. V shed 0 bases and J shed 4 bases, with 9 bases lying between them. The DNA of the CDR3 is TGTGCCAGCAGCTTAGCGGAGGCGTCAGAGACCCAGTACTTC. It specifies CASSLAEASETQYF.

The chain recombines TRBV29-1 with TRBJ2-1; 7 bases are shared with TRBD1. Trimming at V came to 7 bases and at J to 3 bases, leaving 6 bases not matched to a gene. The CDR3 has 13 residues. From germline, CDR1 is SQVTM and CDR2 ANQGSEA. The CDR3 sequence: CSAKTGDYNEQFF. Written as DNA, the CDR3 is TGCAGCGCTAAAACAGGGGACTACAATGAGCAGTTCTTC.

Only a few counts were recorded for this clonotype. The chain carries TRBV27 and TRBJ1-2; D might be TRBD1 (6 bases). From germline, CDR1 is MNHEY and CDR2 SMNVEV (reference sequence). V lost 8 bases, J lost 4 bases, and 17 bases lay in between. This CDR3 region has 14 residues. CDR3 amino acids: CASGRGGTSYGYTF. Written as DNA, the CDR3 is TGTGCCAGCGGAAGGGGGGGGACTTCCTATGGCTACACCTTC.

The chain recombines TRBV7-2 with TRBJ1-5; no clear D gene. Trimming removed 0 bases from V and 3 bases from J, with 12 bases in between. CDR1 and CDR2 from the germline V gene are SGHTA and FQGNSA. The CDR3 length is 16 residues. The CDR3 spells CASSLALTQVNQPQHF. The CDR3 coding sequence is TGTGCCAGCAGCTTAGCGCTGACCCAGGTCAATCAGCCCCAGCATTTT. The full variable domain, completed using reference TRBV7-2 and TRBJ1-5, is GAGVSQSPSNKVTEKGKDVELRCDPISGHTALYWYRQSLGQGLEFLIYFQGNSAPDKSGLPSDRFSAERTGGSVSTLTIQRTQQEDSAVYLCASSLALTQVNQPQHFGDGTRLSIL.

This clonotype was counted between two and nine times. The chain has TRBV20-1 and TRBJ1-6; D possibly corresponds to TRBD1 (6 bases). CDR1 and CDR2 (germline): DFQATT, SNEGSKA (reference sequence). There are 12 residues in the CDR3. The V gene lost 0 bases and the J gene lost 13 bases, with 10 bases spanning the gap. CDR3 nucleotide sequence: TGCAGTGCTAGAGACTGGGACAATCCCCTCCACTTT. Its protein is CSARDWDNPLHF.